A selection of T cell receptor beta chains follows, all from one sample in a study of blood T cell repertoires in COVID-19. Produced via immunoSEQ multiplex PCR; TCRdb's table is partial and in-frame only. The sample shows about 200,000 clones, 85% of them seen only once. The source material was PBMCs or T cells enriched from blood (not recorded which). The receptor set was obtained from a middle-aged man who had recovered from COVID-19. The CDR3 runs from the conserved cysteine through the conserved F or W. Fields, in order: D gene, V gene, J gene, CDR3 DNA, CDR3 protein. A D gene is named only where the DNA matches it firmly.

D: TRBD1; V: TRBV14; J: TRBJ2-5; DNA: TGTGCCAGCAGCCAAGACCGTGGGACAGGGTCCCTCAAAGAGACCCAGTACTTC; CDR3: CASSQDRGTGSLKETQYF
D: -; V: TRBV18; J: TRBJ1-5; DNA: TGTGCCAGCTCACCACGGGCAGGGACTGATCAGCCCCAGCATTTT; CDR3: CASSPRAGTDQPQHF
D: TRBD1; V: TRBV18; J: TRBJ2-5; DNA: TGTGCCAGCTCACCACTGCAGAGGGGGCAGGAGACCCAGTACTTC; CDR3: CASSPLQRGQETQYF
D: -; V: TRBV9; J: TRBJ2-7; DNA: TGTGCCAGCAGCGTAGGAATTAGCGCGTACGAGCAGTACTTC; CDR3: CASSVGISAYEQYF
D: -; V: TRBV5-1; J: TRBJ2-7; DNA: TGCGCCAGCAGCTTGGTCGGGATCCTGGATGAGCAGTACTTC; CDR3: CASSLVGILDEQYF
D: -; V: TRBV7-9; J: TRBJ1-3; DNA: TGTGCCAGCAGCTTAGCGGGGCGAGACACCATATATTTT; CDR3: CASSLAGRDTIYF
D: -; V: TRBV28; J: TRBJ2-5; DNA: TGTGCCAGCAGTTCGACAGCAGAGACCCAGTACTTC; CDR3: CASSSTAETQYF
D: TRBD1; V: TRBV5-4; J: TRBJ1-2; DNA: TGTGCCAGCAGCGCACCGGGACAGCTCTACACCTTC; CDR3: CASSAPGQLYTF
D: TRBD2; V: TRBV28; J: TRBJ2-1; DNA: TGTGCCAGCAACCGTTCGGGGGGACCCTACAATGAGCAGTTCTTC; CDR3: CASNRSGGPYNEQFF
D: TRBD1; V: TRBV19; J: TRBJ1-2; DNA: TGTGCCAGTAGTCGACCCGGACAGGCTAACTATGGCTACACCTTC; CDR3: CASSRPGQANYGYTF